This T cell receptor (beta chain) originates from a study of blood T cell repertoires in COVID-19. Across the whole study: The origin of the acute and convalescent COVID-19 samples was the United States, Italy and Spain. T cells, B-cell-depleted T cells, or PBMCs provided the cDNA or gDNA that served as material.

Original data processing: Estimated nucleated cell counts came from reference gene primer amplification. Repertoires were generated with immunoSEQ multiplex PCR, while TCRdb's copy carries only in-frame clones and drops some. V, J and clone size were drawn from that table, and D and trimming were deduced from the DNA. In the table there are approximately 140,000 clones, about 80% of which are singletons. Germline V gene data show CDR1 as SNHLY and CDR2 as FYNNEI. This CDR3 has 11 amino acids. Trimming took 6 bases from V and 3 from J, leaving 6 bases between them. The sequence was collected from a man between 50 and 59 years old with acute or convalescent COVID-19. The chain is built from TRBV2 and TRBJ2-7; D is undetermined. What was sequenced was peripheral blood. CDR3 coding DNA: TGTGCCAGCAGCAGTTTCTACGAGCAGTACTTC. This sequence encodes CASSSFYEQYF.